This is a list of T cell receptor beta chains from one sample in a study of technical replicates of blood from a handful of donors. Clones were read by immunoSEQ multiplex PCR, and TCRdb kept only the in-frame ones, dropping some. The sample carries about 100,000 clones, roughly 95% recorded once. Sequencing was done on a sample of T cells isolated from PBMCs. The receptor set was obtained from a human donor in good health. CDR3s include the opening cysteine and the closing phenylalanine or tryptophan. Some rows mark clone size as missing; the rest say once, few, many or name a class of expanded clone.

V gene,J gene,clone size,CDR3 protein
TRBV2,TRBJ2-7,.,CASSEAGGNSYEQYF
TRBV7-9,TRBJ2-5,.,CALGREVETQYF
TRBV7-3,TRBJ2-7,.,CASSLQSGSSYEQYF
TRBV27,TRBJ2-7,.,CASSPSLGTRPYEQYF
TRBV18,TRBJ2-1,.,CASFNSQLKKNEQFF
TRBV25-1,TRBJ2-4,.,CASRRPSGTGKNIQYF
TRBV10-3,TRBJ2-1,.,CAMQREGGIGEQFF
TRBV14,TRBJ1-3,.,CASSQDRRNPYF
TRBV7-9,TRBJ2-3,.,CASSYPRTGGDTQYF
TRBV29-1,TRBJ2-1,.,CSARQNEQFF
TRBV29-1,TRBJ2-5,.,CSVDNQGQGPRETQYF
TRBV7-9,TRBJ1-2,.,CASSPELRDRGSGYTF
TRBV6-5,TRBJ1-4,few,CASTGRLNEKLFF
TRBV30,TRBJ2-1,.,CAWSAGWEQFF
TRBV19,TRBJ2-7,.,CASSIPGLSYEQYF
TRBV7-8,TRBJ1-2,.,CASSLVLEGYNYGYTF
TRBV4-1,TRBJ2-7,once,CASSQVDRDYEQYF
TRBV5-4,TRBJ1-4,.,CASSSRGPSEKLFF
TRBV15,TRBJ1-2,.,CATSRDRGIGYGYTF
TRBV29-1,TRBJ1-1,.,CSVEGRMNTEAFF
TRBV30,TRBJ2-7,.,CACEDTGGDEQYF
TRBV14,TRBJ2-5,.,CASSQLSWGVQETQYF
TRBV5-4,TRBJ1-5,.,CASSLDYQPQHF
TRBV19,TRBJ2-3,.,CASRAPLGLAGGGILADTQYF
TRBV28,TRBJ2-3,.,CASSFGEYSDTQYF
TRBV7-3,TRBJ1-4,once,CASSLSGQGNEKLFF
TRBV5-4,TRBJ2-7,.,CASSLTGGADEQYF
TRBV6-4,TRBJ2-1,.,CASSEFYDRSSYNEQFF
TRBV27,TRBJ1-5,.,CASSRTGTGLQPQHF
TRBV2,TRBJ1-4,.,CASSSGGKLFF
TRBV2,TRBJ2-7,.,CASTEGAALHEQYF
TRBV19,TRBJ2-7,once,CASSIGGYEQYF
TRBV7-3,TRBJ2-3,.,CASSPRQELTTDTQYF
TRBV27,TRBJ1-1,.,CASSPLDRETTEAFF
TRBV29-1,TRBJ2-7,.,CSVGQGVGYEQYF
TRBV7-2,TRBJ2-3,once,CASSLTGDTQYF
TRBV6-1,TRBJ1-2,.,CASSFGAGQGFHTF